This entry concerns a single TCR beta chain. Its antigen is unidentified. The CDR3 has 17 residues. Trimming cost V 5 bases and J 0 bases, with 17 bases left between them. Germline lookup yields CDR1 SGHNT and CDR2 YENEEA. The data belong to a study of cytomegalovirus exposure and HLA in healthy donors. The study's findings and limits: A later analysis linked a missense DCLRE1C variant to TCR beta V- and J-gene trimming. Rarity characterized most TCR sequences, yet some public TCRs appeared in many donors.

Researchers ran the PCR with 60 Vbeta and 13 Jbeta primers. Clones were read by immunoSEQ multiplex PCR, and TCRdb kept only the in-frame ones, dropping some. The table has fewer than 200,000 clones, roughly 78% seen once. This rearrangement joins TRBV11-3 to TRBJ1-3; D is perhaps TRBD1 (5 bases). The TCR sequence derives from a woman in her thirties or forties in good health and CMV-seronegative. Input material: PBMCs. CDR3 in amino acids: CASSPRGSLSSGNTIYF. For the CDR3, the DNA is TGTGCCAGCAGCCCACGGGGGTCACTGAGCTCTGGAAACACCATATATTTT.